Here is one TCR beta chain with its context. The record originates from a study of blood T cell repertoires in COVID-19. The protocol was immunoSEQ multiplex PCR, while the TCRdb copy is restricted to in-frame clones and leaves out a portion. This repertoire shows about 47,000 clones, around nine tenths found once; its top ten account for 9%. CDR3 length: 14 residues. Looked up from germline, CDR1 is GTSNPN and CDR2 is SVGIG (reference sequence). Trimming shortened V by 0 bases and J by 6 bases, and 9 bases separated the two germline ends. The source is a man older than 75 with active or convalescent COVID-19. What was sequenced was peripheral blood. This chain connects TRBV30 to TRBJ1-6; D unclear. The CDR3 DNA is TGTGCCTGGAGTGTAATGACAACTAATTCACCCCTCCACTTT. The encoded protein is CAWSVMTTNSPLHF.